These 25 T cell receptor beta chains originate from one sample sequenced in a study of cytomegalovirus exposure and HLA in healthy donors (dated by TCRdb to between 2016 and 2019). Libraries were prepared through the immunoSEQ multiplex PCR assay. The multiplex PCR relied on a mix of 60 forward primers for TCR Vbeta segments and 13 reverse primers for TCR Jbeta segments. TCRdb limited this immuneACCESS table to in-frame rearrangements with V and J called. A share of clones is missing; checked studies link under half to unresolved V genes, and the rest is unexplained. For this sample there are roughly 170,000 clones; around 75% appear just once. Around 2.5% of the sample rests with the top ten. Sequencing was performed on PBMCs. These receptors were obtained from a female donor in good health and CMV-seronegative.

The chain links TRBV6-5 to TRBJ2-6; possible D gene TRBD1, 6 bases. The CDR3 has 16 amino acids. The V gene's germline CDR1 is MNHEY and CDR2 SVGAGI. V lost 2 bases to trimming and J lost 1 base, with 9 bases between them. The CDR3 here is CASSYTQGSGANVLTF. CDR3 sequence (DNA): TGTGCCAGCAGTTACACACAGGGTTCTGGGGCCAACGTCCTGACTTTC.

The chain joins TRBV19 to TRBJ1-2; 7 bases map to TRBD1. The CDR3 extends over 13 amino acids. The V and J ends lost 7 bases and 8 bases, in that order; junction bases with no gene match: 10. The germline V gene encodes CDR1 LNHDA and CDR2 SQIVND (reference sequence). The chain's CDR3 is CASTSDRVRGYTF. The CDR3 DNA is TGTGCCAGTACCTCTGACAGGGTTCGCGGCTACACCTTC.

The chain combines TRBV4-1 with TRBJ2-1; TRBD2 agrees at 10 bases. CDR3 length equals 18 residues. Germline values: CDR1 MGHRA, CDR2 YSYEKL. In DNA, the CDR3 is TGCGTTAAGCAAGCCCCCGGTAGCGGGGGGCCCCGGGGGAATGAGCAGTTCTTC. Translated, it gives CVKQAPGSGGPRGNEQFF.

The V and J genes are TRBV7-2 and TRBJ1-2, with TRBD1 matching over 9 bases. Germline assignment: CDR1 SGHTA and CDR2 FQGNSA. This CDR3 region has 17 residues. V was pared by 5 bases and J by 2 bases, with 12 bases of the junction left unmatched. Here the CDR3 DNA reads TGTGCCAGCAGCGCCCGCGGGACAGGGAGTGGGAACTATGGCTACACCTTC. Translated, it gives CASSARGTGSGNYGYTF.

The chain uses TRBV5-4 and TRBJ1-2; unclear D gene. V lost 0 bases and J 3 bases, leaving 3 bases between the germline ends. The CDR3 sequence is 12 residues long. Per germline, CDR1 SGHNT and CDR2 YYREEE (reference sequence). CDR3 protein: CASSLADYGYTF. DNA of the CDR3: TGTGCCAGCAGCTTGGCCGACTATGGCTACACCTTC. Together with reference TRBV5-4 and TRBJ1-2, the CDR3 gives the full variable domain: ETGVTQSPTHLIKTRGQQVTLRCSSQSGHNTVSWYQQALGQGPQFIFQYYREEENGRGNFPPRFSGLQFPNYSSELNVNALELDDSALYLCASSLADYGYTFGSGTRLTVV.

J is TRBJ2-7 and V is TRBV27; TRBD2 might be the D (6 bases). The CDR3 extends over 13 amino acids. V lost 2 bases and J 6 bases, leaving 11 bases between the germline ends. Per the germline V gene, CDR1 is MNHEY and CDR2 is SMNVEV (reference sequence). CDR3 sequence (DNA): TGTGCCAGCAGTTTAGGGTTCGGGGGCGAGCAGTACTTC. Its protein is CASSLGFGGEQYF.

The chain employs TRBV7-3 and TRBJ1-1; D gene uncertain. Germline CDR1 and CDR2: SGHTA and FQGTGA. V was clipped by 2 bases and J by 7 bases, with 14 bases between them. The CDR3 covers 14 residues. The CDR3 region is CASSLGSGNFEAFF. The DNA of the CDR3 is TGTGCCAGCAGCTTAGGGTCCGGGAATTTTGAAGCTTTCTTT.

This chain links TRBV2 with TRBJ2-3, with TRBD2 matching 11 bases. CDR1 and CDR2 from the germline V gene are SNHLY and FYNNEI. The CDR3 runs to 17 residues. The junction had 7 bases not matched to a gene; V was cut back by 4 bases and J by 1 base. The chain's CDR3 is CASSAVPSGGRTDTQYF. The CDR3 region has the DNA TGTGCCAGCAGTGCCGTTCCTAGCGGGGGGCGCACAGATACGCAGTATTTT.

Comments on this clone: The junction and the germline gene differ at one end; a read error may be behind it. V usage is TRBV7-9 and J usage is TRBJ2-7; 7 nucleotides match TRBD1. This CDR3 is built from 9 residues. Germline CDR1 is SEHNR and CDR2 is FQNEAQ (reference sequence). CDR3 protein: CATDETGTF. The CDR3 DNA follows: TGTGCCACCGATGAGACAGGGACCTTC.

In regard to this clone: Additional DNA sequences in this sample encode the identical CDR3. V gene TRBV28 combines with J gene TRBJ2-1, with 7 bases fitting TRBD1. The CDR3 spans 17 residues. Unmatched junction bases numbered 13, after V lost 3 bases and J lost 5 bases. The germline CDR1 and CDR2 sequences are MDHEN and SYDVKM. The CDR3 is CASSFAKITGVDNEQFF. As DNA, the CDR3 is TGTGCCAGCAGTTTCGCTAAGATCACAGGGGTGGACAATGAGCAGTTCTTC.

J is TRBJ1-2 and V is TRBV2, with 9 bases aligning to TRBD1. Germline V gene sequence: CDR1 SNHLY, CDR2 FYNNEI. V was clipped by 9 bases and J by 4 bases; unmatched bases: 6. CDR3 length: 13 amino acids. CDR3 sequence: CARRTGEAYGYTF. CDR3 coding DNA: TGTGCCAGAAGGACAGGGGAGGCCTATGGCTACACCTTC.

V and J are TRBV5-1 and TRBJ2-2; the D is unclear. Looked up from germline, CDR1 is SGHRS and CDR2 is YFSETQ. The CDR3 is made up of 15 amino acids. Trimming took 1 base from V and 2 from J, leaving 9 bases between them. This chain's CDR3 is CASSLPGFNTGELFF. The CDR3 DNA reads as TGCGCCAGCAGCTTGCCCGGGTTCAACACCGGGGAGCTGTTTTTT.

This sequence joins TRBV7-2 and TRBJ2-7, with TRBD2 matching 7 bases. This CDR3 contains 16 residues. Trimming took 5 bases from V and 2 from J; bases not matched to a gene: 12. CDR1 and CDR2 from the germline V gene are SGHTA and FQGNSA. The CDR3 loop reads CASSPASSGIPYEQYF. For the CDR3, the DNA is TGTGCCAGCAGCCCAGCCTCTAGCGGTATTCCCTACGAGCAGTACTTC.

J is TRBJ2-7 and V is TRBV4-3; TRBD1 might be the D (5 bases). The CDR3 extends over 14 amino acids. Germline values: CDR1 LGHNA, CDR2 YSLEER. V was trimmed by 0 bases and J by 1 base, leaving 7 bases between them. The DNA for the CDR3 is TGCGCCAGCAGCCAAGAGACAGATTCCTACGAGCAGTACTTC. It codes for CASSQETDSYEQYF.

This clone was seen once. This sequence joins TRBV9 and TRBJ1-5; D unresolved. This CDR3 contains 16 residues. Per the germline V gene, CDR1 is SGDLS and CDR2 is YYNGEE. With 0 bases removed from V and 4 bases from J, the gap between germline ends came to 14 bases. DNA of the CDR3: TGTGCCAGCAGCGTAGGTGCGGGGAACGGTAATCAGCCCCAGCATTTT. It specifies CASSVGAGNGNQPQHF.

This clone has just one count. V and J are TRBV5-1 and TRBJ2-5, with 8 bases matching TRBD1. Germline lookup yields CDR1 SGHRS and CDR2 YFSETQ. The CDR3 is made up of 13 amino acids. The trim removed 4 bases at V and 5 bases at J, leaving 4 bases unmatched. The CDR3 protein is CASSRTGLETQYF. The CDR3 region has the DNA TGCGCCAGCAGCCGGACAGGGTTGGAGACCCAGTACTTC.

The chain's CDR3 is CASSPISAENSNQPQHF. The DNA of the CDR3 is TGTGCCAGCTCACCAATCAGCGCGGAGAATAGCAATCAGCCCCAGCATTTT. V and J are TRBV18 and TRBJ1-5, with D hard to call. CDR3 size: 17 residues. V lost 2 bases and J 0 bases, leaving 14 bases between the germline ends. Per germline, CDR1 KGHSH and CDR2 LQKENI. The full variable domain, completed using reference TRBV18 and TRBJ1-5, is NAGVMQNPRHLVRRRGQEARLRCSPMKGHSHVYWYRQLPEEGLKFMVYLQKENIIDESGMPKERFSAEFPKEGPSILRIQQVVRGDSAAYFCASSPISAENSNQPQHFGDGTRLSIL.

The chain combines TRBV4-1 with TRBJ1-1, with D unresolved. Germline V lookup: CDR1 MGHRA, CDR2 YSYEKL. This CDR3 region has 14 residues. With 2 bases removed from V and 0 bases from J, the gap between germline ends came to 7 bases. DNA for the CDR3: TGCGCCAGCAGCCAATTTGCAGTGAACACTGAAGCTTTCTTT. Protein product: CASSQFAVNTEAFF.

The rearrangement links TRBV27 to TRBJ2-2; D may be TRBD1 (6 bases). The CDR3 sequence is 13 residues long. V was pared by 2 bases and J by 5 bases, with 6 bases between. Per the germline V gene, CDR1 is MNHEY and CDR2 is SMNVEV (reference sequence). The CDR3 DNA reads TGTGCCAGCAGTTTAAGGGGGACCGGGGAGCTGTTTTTT. Protein product: CASSLRGTGELFF.

The chain joins TRBV5-1 to TRBJ2-1, with 7 positions matching TRBD2. V shed 0 bases, J shed 8 bases, and the junction held 5 bases outside the gene matches. There are 14 residues in the CDR3. Looked up from germline, CDR1 is SGHRS and CDR2 is YFSETQ. This CDR3 is CASSLVRGRDEQFF. CDR3 nucleotides: TGCGCCAGCAGCTTGGTGCGGGGGAGGGATGAGCAGTTCTTC.

This clone was recorded once. The V gene is TRBV9, the J gene TRBJ1-1; a weak D match, TRBD1 (6 bases). V gave up 4 bases and J gave up 5 bases, with 21 bases separating them. Germline V gene data show CDR1 as SGDLS and CDR2 as YYNGEE. The CDR3 has 16 residues. The CDR3 region is CASSPGLTGGRTEAFF. The CDR3 nucleotides are TGTGCCAGCAGCCCGGGGTTGACCGGGGGGCGTACTGAAGCTTTCTTT.

In this sample, this clone turned up a few times. The V and J genes are TRBV7-2 and TRBJ2-7; D remains unclear. The CDR3 sequence is 16 residues long. Between the trimmed V and J ends, which lost 5 bases and 3 bases, there was a span of 20 bases. Per germline, CDR1 SGHTA and CDR2 FQGNSA. The CDR3 DNA reads as TGTGCCAGCAGCCTAGATAGTCGGGTTTCCCACTACGAGCAGTACTTC. Translated: CASSLDSRVSHYEQYF. The full variable domain, its missing parts supplied by reference TRBV7-2 and TRBJ2-7, is GAGVSQSPSNKVTEKGKDVELRCDPISGHTALYWYRQSLGQGLEFLIYFQGNSAPDKSGLPSDRFSAERTGGSVSTLTIQRTQQEDSAVYLCASSLDSRVSHYEQYFGPGTRLTVT.

This chain uses TRBV19 with TRBJ2-5, with 12 bases aligning to TRBD2. The trim removed 5 bases at V and 11 bases at J, leaving 6 bases unmatched. The CDR3 totals 13 residues. Germline V gene sequence: CDR1 LNHDA, CDR2 SQIVND (reference sequence). CDR3 DNA sequence: TGTGCCAGTAGTGGACTAGCGGGGTCCGGGCAGTACTTC. The encoded protein is CASSGLAGSGQYF.

This clone was found once. The genes are TRBV14 and TRBJ1-2; D may be TRBD1 (6 bases). The V gene's germline CDR1 is SGHDN and CDR2 FVKESK. V dropped 1 base and J dropped 4 bases, with 13 bases sitting between them. The CDR3 totals 15 residues. CDR3 sequence: CASSQGDTNLYGYTF. The CDR3 nucleotides are TGTGCCAGCAGCCAAGGGGACACCAATCTCTATGGCTACACCTTC.

The rearrangement uses TRBV7-2 and TRBJ2-7; D gene uncertain. The germline CDR1 and CDR2 sequences are SGHTA and FQGNSA. The CDR3 has 15 amino acids. V was pared by 2 bases and J by 2 bases, with 13 bases between. The DNA for the CDR3 is TGTGCCAGCAGCTTATCGCCAGCGCCTACCTACGAGCAGTACTTC. It translates to CASSLSPAPTYEQYF.